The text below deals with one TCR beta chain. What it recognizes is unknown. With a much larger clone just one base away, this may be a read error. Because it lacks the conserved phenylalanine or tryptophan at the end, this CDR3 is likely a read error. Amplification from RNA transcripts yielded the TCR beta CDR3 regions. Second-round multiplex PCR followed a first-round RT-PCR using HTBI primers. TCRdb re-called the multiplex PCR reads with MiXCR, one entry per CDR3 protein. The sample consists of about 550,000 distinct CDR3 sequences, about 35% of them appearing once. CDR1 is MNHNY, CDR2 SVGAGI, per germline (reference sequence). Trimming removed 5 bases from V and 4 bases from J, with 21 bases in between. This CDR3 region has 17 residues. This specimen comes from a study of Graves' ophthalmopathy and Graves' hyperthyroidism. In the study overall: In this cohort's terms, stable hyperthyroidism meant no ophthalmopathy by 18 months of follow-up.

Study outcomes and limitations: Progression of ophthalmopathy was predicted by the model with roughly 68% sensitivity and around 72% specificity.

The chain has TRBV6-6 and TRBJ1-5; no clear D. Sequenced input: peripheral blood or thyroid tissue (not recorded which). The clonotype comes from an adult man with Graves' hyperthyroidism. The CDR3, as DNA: TGTGCCAGCAGTGAGGAAGAGAACGGACCGCCTAATCAGCCCCAGCATCTT. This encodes CASSEEENGPPNQPQHL.